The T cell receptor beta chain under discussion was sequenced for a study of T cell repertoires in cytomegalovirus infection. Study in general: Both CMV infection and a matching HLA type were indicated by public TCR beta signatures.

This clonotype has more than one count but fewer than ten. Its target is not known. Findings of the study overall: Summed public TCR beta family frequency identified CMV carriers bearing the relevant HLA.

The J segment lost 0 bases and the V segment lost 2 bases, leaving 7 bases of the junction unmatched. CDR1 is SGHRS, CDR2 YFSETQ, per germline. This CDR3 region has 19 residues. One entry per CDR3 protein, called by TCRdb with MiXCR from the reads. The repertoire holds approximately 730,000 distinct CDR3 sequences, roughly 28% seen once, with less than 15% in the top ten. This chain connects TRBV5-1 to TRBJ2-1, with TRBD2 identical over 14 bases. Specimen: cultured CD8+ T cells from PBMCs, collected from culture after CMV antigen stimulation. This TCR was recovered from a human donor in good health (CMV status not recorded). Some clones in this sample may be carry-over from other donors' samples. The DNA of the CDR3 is TGCGCCAGCAGCTTCCCGGGACTAGCGGGAGCTAGCTCCTACAATGAGCAGTTCTTC. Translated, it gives CASSFPGLAGASSYNEQFF.